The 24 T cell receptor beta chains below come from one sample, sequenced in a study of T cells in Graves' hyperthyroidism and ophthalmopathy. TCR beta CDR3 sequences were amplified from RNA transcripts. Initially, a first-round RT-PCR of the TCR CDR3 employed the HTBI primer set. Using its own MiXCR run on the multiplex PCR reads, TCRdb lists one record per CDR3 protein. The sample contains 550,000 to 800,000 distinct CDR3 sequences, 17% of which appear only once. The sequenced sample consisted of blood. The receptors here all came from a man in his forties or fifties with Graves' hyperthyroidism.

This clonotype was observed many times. CDR3 residues: CSAPGDTDTQYF. CDR3 coding DNA: TGCAGTGCTCCCGGCGACACAGATACGCAGTATTTT. The V and J genes are TRBV20-1 and TRBJ2-3; D gene unclear. V was trimmed by 5 bases and J by 2 bases, leaving 8 bases between them. This CDR3 has 12 amino acids. Germline V gene data show CDR1 as DFQATT and CDR2 as SNEGSKA (reference sequence).

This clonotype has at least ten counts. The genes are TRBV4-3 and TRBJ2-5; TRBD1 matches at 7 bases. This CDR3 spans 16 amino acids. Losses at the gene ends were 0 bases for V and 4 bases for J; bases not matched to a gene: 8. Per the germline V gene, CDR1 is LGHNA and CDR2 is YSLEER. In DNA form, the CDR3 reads TGCGCCAGCAGCCAAGATGGAGGAGCAGGGGGAGAGACCCAGTACTTC. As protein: CASSQDGGAGGETQYF.

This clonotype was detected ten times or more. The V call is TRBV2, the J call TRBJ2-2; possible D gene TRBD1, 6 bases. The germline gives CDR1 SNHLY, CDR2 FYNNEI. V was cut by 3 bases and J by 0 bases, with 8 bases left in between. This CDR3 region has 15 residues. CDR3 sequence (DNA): TGTGCCAGCAGTGAGGGGGCGACGAACACCGGGGAGCTGTTTTTT. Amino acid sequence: CASSEGATNTGELFF. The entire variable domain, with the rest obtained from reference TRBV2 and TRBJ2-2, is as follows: EPEVTQTPSHQVTQMGQEVILRCVPISNHLYFYWYRQILGQKVEFLVSFYNNEISEKSEIFDDQFSVERPDGSNFTLKIRSTKLEDSAMYFCASSEGATNTGELFFGEGSRLTVL.

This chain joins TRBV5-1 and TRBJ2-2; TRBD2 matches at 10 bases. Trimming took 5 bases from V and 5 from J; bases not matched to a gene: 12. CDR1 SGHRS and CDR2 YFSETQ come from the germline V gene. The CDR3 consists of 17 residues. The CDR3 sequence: CASRRISAGGPTGELFF. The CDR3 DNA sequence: TGCGCCAGCAGACGTATTTCAGCGGGAGGGCCTACCGGGGAGCTGTTTTTT.

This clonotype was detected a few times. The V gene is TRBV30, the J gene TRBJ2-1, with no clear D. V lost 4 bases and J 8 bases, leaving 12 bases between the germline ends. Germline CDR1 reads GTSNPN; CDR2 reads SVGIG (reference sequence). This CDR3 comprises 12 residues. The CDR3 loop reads CAWMSMADEQFF. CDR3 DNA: TGTGCCTGGATGTCTATGGCCGATGAGCAGTTCTTC.

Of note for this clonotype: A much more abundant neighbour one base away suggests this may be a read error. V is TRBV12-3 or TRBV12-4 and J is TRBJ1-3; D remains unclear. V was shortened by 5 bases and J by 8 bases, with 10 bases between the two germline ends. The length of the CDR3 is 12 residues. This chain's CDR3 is CASSVRGDTIYF. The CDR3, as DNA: TGTGCCAGCAGTGTTCGGGGAGACACCATATATTTT.

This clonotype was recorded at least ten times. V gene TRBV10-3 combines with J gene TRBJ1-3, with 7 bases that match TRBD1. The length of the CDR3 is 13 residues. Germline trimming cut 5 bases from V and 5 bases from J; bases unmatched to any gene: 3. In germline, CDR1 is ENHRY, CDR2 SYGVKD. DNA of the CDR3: TGTGCCATCAGTAGGGACAGCAGAAACACCATATATTTT. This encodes CAISRDSRNTIYF.

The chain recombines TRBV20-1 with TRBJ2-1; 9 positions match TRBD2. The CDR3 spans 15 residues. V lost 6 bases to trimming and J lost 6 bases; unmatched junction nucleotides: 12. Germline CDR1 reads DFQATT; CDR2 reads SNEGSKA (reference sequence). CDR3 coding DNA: TGCAGTGCAACACTAACTAGCGGGCAGTTCAATGAGCAGTTCTTC. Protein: CSATLTSGQFNEQFF.

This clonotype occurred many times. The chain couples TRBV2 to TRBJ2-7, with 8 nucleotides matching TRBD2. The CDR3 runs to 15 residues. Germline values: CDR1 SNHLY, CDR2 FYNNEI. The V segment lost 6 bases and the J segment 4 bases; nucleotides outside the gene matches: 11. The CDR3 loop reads CASRTRGTRAYEQYF. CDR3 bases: TGTGCCAGCAGAACGAGGGGGACTAGGGCTTACGAGCAGTACTTC.

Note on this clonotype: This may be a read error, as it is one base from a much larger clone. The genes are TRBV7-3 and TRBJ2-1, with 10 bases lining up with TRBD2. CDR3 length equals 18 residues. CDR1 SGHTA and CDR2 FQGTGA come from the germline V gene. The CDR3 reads CASSLAGSGGGAYNGQFF. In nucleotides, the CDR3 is TGTGCCAGCAGCTTAGCTGGGAGCGGGGGGGGCGCCTACAATGGGCAGTTCTTC.

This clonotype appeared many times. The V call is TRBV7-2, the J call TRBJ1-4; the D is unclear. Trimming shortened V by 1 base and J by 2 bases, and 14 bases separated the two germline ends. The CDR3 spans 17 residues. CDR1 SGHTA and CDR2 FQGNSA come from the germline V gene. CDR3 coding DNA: TGTGCCAGCAGCTTAGTCGGGGTTTTAGCGACTAATGAAAAACTGTTTTTT. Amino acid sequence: CASSLVGVLATNEKLFF.

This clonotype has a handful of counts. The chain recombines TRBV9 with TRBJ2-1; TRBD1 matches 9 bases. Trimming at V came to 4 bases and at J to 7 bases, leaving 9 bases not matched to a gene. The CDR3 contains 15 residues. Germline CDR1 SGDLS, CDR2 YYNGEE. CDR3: CASSRRGQGLNEQFF. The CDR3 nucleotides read TGTGCCAGCAGCCGCCGGGGACAGGGTTTGAATGAGCAGTTCTTC.

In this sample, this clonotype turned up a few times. Here the CDR3 reads CASSFIRLGDTGELFF. The CDR3 region has the DNA TGTGCCAGCAGCTTTATCAGACTAGGAGATACCGGGGAGCTGTTTTTT. The rearrangement links TRBV7-3 to TRBJ2-2; the D gene is possibly TRBD2 (6 bases). Germline CDR1 and CDR2: SGHTA and FQGTGA. This CDR3 comprises 16 residues. Trimming removed 3 bases from V and 5 bases from J, with 16 bases in between.

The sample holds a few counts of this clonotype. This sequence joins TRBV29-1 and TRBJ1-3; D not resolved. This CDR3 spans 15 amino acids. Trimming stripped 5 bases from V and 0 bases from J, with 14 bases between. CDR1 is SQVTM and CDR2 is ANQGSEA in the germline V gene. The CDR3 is CSVRGEPNSGNTIYF. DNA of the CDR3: TGCAGCGTTCGGGGAGAGCCAAACTCTGGAAACACCATATATTTT.

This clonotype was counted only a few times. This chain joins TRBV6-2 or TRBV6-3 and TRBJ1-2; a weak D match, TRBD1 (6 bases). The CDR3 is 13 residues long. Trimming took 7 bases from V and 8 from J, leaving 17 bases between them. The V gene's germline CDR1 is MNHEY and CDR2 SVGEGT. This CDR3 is CASTPPGGWGYTF. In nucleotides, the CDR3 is TGTGCCAGCACCCCCCCGGGGGGCTGGGGCTACACCTTC.

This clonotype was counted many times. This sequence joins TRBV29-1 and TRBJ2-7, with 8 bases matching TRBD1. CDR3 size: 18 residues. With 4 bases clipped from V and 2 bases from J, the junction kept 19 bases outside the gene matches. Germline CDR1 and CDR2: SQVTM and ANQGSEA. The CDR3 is CSVADKTDREVITYEQYF. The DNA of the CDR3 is TGCAGCGTTGCGGATAAAACGGACAGGGAAGTAATCACCTACGAGCAGTACTTC.

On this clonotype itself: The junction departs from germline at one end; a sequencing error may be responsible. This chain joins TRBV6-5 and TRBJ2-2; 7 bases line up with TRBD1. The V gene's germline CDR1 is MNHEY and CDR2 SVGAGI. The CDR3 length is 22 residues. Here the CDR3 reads CASSYRLPGQFHLRSTTRELFF. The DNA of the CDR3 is TGTGCCAGCAGTTACCGGCTCCCGGGACAGTTTCACCTGAGGTCTACCACCAGGGAGCTGTTTTTT.

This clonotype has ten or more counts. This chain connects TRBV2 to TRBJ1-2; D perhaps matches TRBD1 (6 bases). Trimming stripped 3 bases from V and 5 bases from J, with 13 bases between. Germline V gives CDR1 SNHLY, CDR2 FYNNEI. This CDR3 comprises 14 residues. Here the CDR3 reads CASSETDSGYGYTF. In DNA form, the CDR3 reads TGTGCCAGCAGTGAGACGGACAGTGGTTATGGCTACACCTTC. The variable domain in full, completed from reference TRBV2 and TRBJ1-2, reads EPEVTQTPSHQVTQMGQEVILRCVPISNHLYFYWYRQILGQKVEFLVSFYNNEISEKSEIFDDQFSVERPDGSNFTLKIRSTKLEDSAMYFCASSETDSGYGYTFGSGTRLTVV.

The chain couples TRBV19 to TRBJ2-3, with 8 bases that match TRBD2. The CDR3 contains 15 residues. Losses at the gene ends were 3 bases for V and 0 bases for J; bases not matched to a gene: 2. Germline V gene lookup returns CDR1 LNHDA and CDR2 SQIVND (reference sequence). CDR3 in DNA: TGTGCCAGTAGTATGTCTAGCGGGAGCACAGATACGCAGTATTTT. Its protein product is CASSMSSGSTDTQYF.

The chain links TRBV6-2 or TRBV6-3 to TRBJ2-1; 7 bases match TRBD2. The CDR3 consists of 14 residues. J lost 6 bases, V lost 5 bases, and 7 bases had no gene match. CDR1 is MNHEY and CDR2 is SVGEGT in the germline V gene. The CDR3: CASSRLAVSNEQFF. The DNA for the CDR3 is TGTGCCAGCAGTCGGCTAGCGGTATCCAATGAGCAGTTCTTC.

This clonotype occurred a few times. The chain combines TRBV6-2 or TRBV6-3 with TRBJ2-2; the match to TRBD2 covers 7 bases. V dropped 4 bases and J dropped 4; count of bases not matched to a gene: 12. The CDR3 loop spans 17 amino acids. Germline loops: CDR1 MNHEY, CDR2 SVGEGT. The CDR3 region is CASSSERENSGTGELFF. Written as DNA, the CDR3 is TGTGCCAGCAGTTCGGAGCGGGAAAATTCGGGCACCGGGGAGCTGTTTTTT.

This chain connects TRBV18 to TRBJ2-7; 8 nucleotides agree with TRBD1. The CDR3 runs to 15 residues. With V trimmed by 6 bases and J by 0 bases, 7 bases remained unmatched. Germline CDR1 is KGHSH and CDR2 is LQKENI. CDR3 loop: CASSPGTGRSYEQYF. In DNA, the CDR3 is TGTGCCAGCTCCCCCGGGACAGGTCGCTCCTACGAGCAGTACTTC.

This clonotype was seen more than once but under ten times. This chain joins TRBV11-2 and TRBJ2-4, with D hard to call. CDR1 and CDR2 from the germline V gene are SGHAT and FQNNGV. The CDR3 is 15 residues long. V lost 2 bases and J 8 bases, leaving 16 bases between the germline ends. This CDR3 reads CASSLNSMRFDIQYF. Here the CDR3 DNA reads TGTGCCAGCAGCTTAAACTCTATGCGGTTTGACATTCAGTACTTC. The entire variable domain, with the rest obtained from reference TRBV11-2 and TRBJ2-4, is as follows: EAGVAQSPRYKIIEKRQSVAFWCNPISGHATLYWYQQILGQGPKLLIQFQNNGVVDDSQLPKDRFSAERLKGVDSTLKIQPAKLEDSAVYLCASSLNSMRFDIQYFGAGTRLSVL.

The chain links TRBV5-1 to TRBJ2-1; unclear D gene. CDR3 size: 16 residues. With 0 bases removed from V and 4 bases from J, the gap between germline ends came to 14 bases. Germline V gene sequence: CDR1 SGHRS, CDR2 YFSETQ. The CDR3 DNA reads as TGCGCCAGCAGCTTGGAAAGGGAATCGATATACAATGAGCAGTTCTTC. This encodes CASSLERESIYNEQFF.